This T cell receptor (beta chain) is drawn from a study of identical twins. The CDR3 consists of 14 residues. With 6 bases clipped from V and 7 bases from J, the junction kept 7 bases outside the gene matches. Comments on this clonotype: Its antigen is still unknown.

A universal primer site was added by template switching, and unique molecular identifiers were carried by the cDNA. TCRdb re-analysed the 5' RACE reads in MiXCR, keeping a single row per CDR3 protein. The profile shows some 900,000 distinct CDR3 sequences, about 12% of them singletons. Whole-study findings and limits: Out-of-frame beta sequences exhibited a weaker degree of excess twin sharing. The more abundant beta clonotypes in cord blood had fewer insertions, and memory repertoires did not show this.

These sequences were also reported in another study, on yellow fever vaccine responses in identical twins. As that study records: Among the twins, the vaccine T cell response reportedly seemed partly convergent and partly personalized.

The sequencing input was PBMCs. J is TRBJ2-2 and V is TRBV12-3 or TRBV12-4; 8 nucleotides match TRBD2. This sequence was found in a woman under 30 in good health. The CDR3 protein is CASSKSAGDGELFF. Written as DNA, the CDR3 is TGTGCCAGCAGCAAATCAGCGGGGGACGGGGAGCTGTTTTTT.